Listed here are 9 T cell receptor beta chains from one sample, sequenced in a study of shared clonotypes between healthy human individuals. Assay used: immunoSEQ multiplex PCR; TCRdb lists only in-frame clones, some missing. The profile covers around 2,000,000 clones, with 95% appearing a single time and 0.13% taken by the ten largest. The sequencing input was naive CD4+ T cells sorted from blood. Subset described: CD45RA+ positively selected. Every receptor here comes from a young man in good health.

CDR3 residues: CASSSSLLAYEQYF. The CDR3 DNA follows: TGTGCCAGCAGTTCCTCTCTCCTAGCCTACGAGCAGTACTTC. The V and J genes are TRBV28 and TRBJ2-7; D remains ambiguous. Trimming took 4 bases from V and 2 from J, leaving 12 bases between them. Germline V lookup: CDR1 MDHEN, CDR2 SYDVKM. The CDR3 loop spans 14 amino acids.

The V and J genes are TRBV11-3 and TRBJ2-7; D possibly corresponds to TRBD1 (6 bases). The CDR3 is 15 residues long. Trimming removed 5 bases at V and 0 bases at J, with 14 bases between. The germline CDR1 and CDR2 sequences are SGHNT and YENEEA. CDR3 sequence: CASSPQGTASYEQYF. The CDR3 region has the DNA TGTGCCAGCAGCCCCCAGGGGACGGCCTCCTACGAGCAGTACTTC.

The rearrangement joins TRBV19 to TRBJ1-3; D is possibly TRBD1 (6 bases). CDR1 and CDR2 from the germline V gene are LNHDA and SQIVND (reference sequence). This CDR3 contains 15 residues. The V end lost 6 bases, the J end lost 2 bases, and 14 bases lay between the germline ends. CDR3 coding DNA: TGTGCCAGTAGCACCCAGGGGAACACTGGAAACACCATATATTTT. Translated, it gives CASSTQGNTGNTIYF.

The rearrangement links TRBV25-1 to TRBJ2-1; 8 bases are a match to TRBD1. Losses at the gene ends were 4 bases for V and 1 base for J; bases not matched to a gene: 3. The CDR3 is 15 residues long. Germline V lookup: CDR1 MGHDK, CDR2 SYGVNS. For the CDR3, the DNA is TGTGCCAGCAGTGCAGACAGGGGTTCCTACAATGAGCAGTTCTTC. Its protein product is CASSADRGSYNEQFF. Looking up the rest from reference TRBV25-1 and TRBJ2-1 gives the full variable domain: EADIYQTPRYLVIGTGKKITLECSQTMGHDKMYWYQQDPGMELHLIHYSYGVNSTEKGDLSSESTVSRIRTEHFPLTLESARPSHTSQYLCASSADRGSYNEQFFGPGTRLTVL.

The chain has TRBV9 and TRBJ1-6, with 7 nucleotides matching TRBD1. Germline V CDR1 and CDR2: SGDLS, YYNGEE. The trim removed 3 bases at V and 7 bases at J, leaving 10 bases unmatched. The CDR3 spans 16 residues. The chain's CDR3 is CASSEQAGTVNSPLHF. CDR3 nucleotide sequence: TGTGCCAGCAGCGAGCAAGCCGGGACAGTAAATTCACCCCTCCACTTT.

V usage is TRBV7-2 and J usage is TRBJ1-1, with a possible D match to TRBD1 (6 bases). There are 14 residues in the CDR3. Trimming took off 7 bases at V and 12 bases at J, with 24 bases between the two ends. Germline V gene data show CDR1 as SGHTA and CDR2 as FQGNSA. In DNA form, the CDR3 reads TGTGCCAGCACCCCCGCGGCAGGGAGGGGGAAAACTTTCTTT. It specifies CASTPAAGRGKTFF.

The gene calls are TRBV6-1 and TRBJ1-2; D uncertain. This CDR3 comprises 14 residues. The V and J ends lost 7 bases and 2 bases respectively, with 14 bases between them. Germline V gene lookup returns CDR1 MNHNS and CDR2 SASEGT. The DNA for the CDR3 is TGTGCCAGCAACTGGTGGACGGAGAACTATGGCTACACCTTC. Translating gives CASNWWTENYGYTF.

The rearrangement links TRBV7-9 to TRBJ2-7; tentatively, D is TRBD1 (6 bases). Germline CDR1 is SEHNR and CDR2 is FQNEAQ (reference sequence). The CDR3 is made up of 15 amino acids. Trimming took 1 base from V and 0 from J, leaving 10 bases between them. The CDR3 DNA sequence: TGTGCCAGCAGCTTAGAGGGACATAGCTCCTACGAGCAGTACTTC. This translates into CASSLEGHSSYEQYF. The full variable domain, with the rest looked up from reference TRBV7-9 and TRBJ2-7, is DTGVSQNPRHKITKRGQNVTFRCDPISEHNRLYWYRQTLGQGPEFLTYFQNEAQLEKSRLLSDRFSAERPKGSFSTLEIQRTEQGDSAMYLCASSLEGHSSYEQYFGPGTRLTVT.

Regarding this clone: Other DNA sequences in the sample encode the same CDR3. The chain couples TRBV5-4 to TRBJ2-7; D uncertain. This CDR3 spans 13 amino acids. Germline V gene data show CDR1 as SGHNT and CDR2 as YYREEE (reference sequence). V was trimmed by 0 bases and J by 1 base, leaving 5 bases between them. The CDR3 here is CASSLESSYEQYF. CDR3 DNA sequence: TGTGCCAGCAGCTTGGAGAGTTCCTACGAGCAGTACTTC.